One T cell receptor (beta chain) is described in this entry. No antigen is known for it. This entry comes from a study of cytomegalovirus exposure and HLA in healthy donors. Although they were nominally healthy when sampled, donors likely had unrecorded immune exposures. Study outcomes and limitations: Prior analysis indicated that the majority of TCR beta V segments exhibited productivity approximately 90% or approximately 30% of the time.

13 Jbeta primers and 60 Vbeta primers were used for the PCR. Data came from immunoSEQ multiplex PCR; TCRdb stores just in-frame clones and leaves some out. The sample has about 160,000 clones; roughly 80% are singletons. The ends lost 0 bases at V and 2 bases at J; junction bases unmatched: 4. Germline V gives CDR1 SGHDN, CDR2 FVKESK. The CDR3 consists of 15 residues. Sequenced: PBMCs. The sequence was obtained from a man aged 40-50 years in good health and CMV-seronegative. This chain joins TRBV14 and TRBJ2-7; 7 bases agree with TRBD2. CDR3 in DNA: TGTGCCAGCAGCCAAGAGGGGCGGGGGACCTACGAGCAGTACTTC. Its translation: CASSQEGRGTYEQYF.